This T cell receptor (beta chain) derives from a study of T cells in women clearing cervical HPV infection (dated by TCRdb to 2016 to 2018). Turning to the overall study: The cases were 25 women with histologically confirmed HPV16-related CIN3 or worse, and 2 of those women had invasive cancers. The controls were around 26 women whose single incident HPV16 infection cleared within 12 months with no development of precancer or cancer. Blood from cases was drawn at the visit where the lesion was first identified, while blood from controls was drawn once the infection was no longer detected. Among cases, blood sampling occurred a median of about 160 days after lesion detection, with an interquartile range of roughly 85 to 220 days. Since only a few of the women had HLA typing available, the possibility that HLA type was acting as a confounder could not be ruled out. The exploratory proof-of-principle case-control study was nested within the Guanacaste HPV Natural History Study in Costa Rica and compared TCR repertoires across cervical HPV16 outcomes. Cases were matched to controls by age within five years and by the year the sample was collected. Cases had a median age of approximately 34 years and controls had a median age of about 41, with no significant differences in baseline characteristics. In the parent cohort, some 10,000 women aged 18 or older were enrolled in Guanacaste, Costa Rica, during 1993 to 1994 and were followed for 6 to 7 years. As quality controls, five blinded duplicates were added to each group, bringing the total to roughly 60 samples made up of roughly 50 participants and ten or so replicates. What the study reported, not specific to this receptor: Cases were distinguished from controls with an estimated AUC of roughly 0.81 by random forest classifiers combining richness and V gene abundances. Significantly higher TCR repertoire richness was observed in CIN3+ cases than in controls across sequencing depths, whereas no difference in evenness was found. Because of the cross-sectional design, the study could not determine whether the associations came before infection or resulted from infection, and neither effector/memory subsets nor HPV-specific T cells were isolated. Because the number of T cells in each sample was unknown, differences in richness could reflect differing T-cell content rather than repertoire biology.

Every participant had a single incident cervical HPV16 infection, and women with prevalent HPV16 infections were excluded. Cervical HPV DNA was detected with MY09/MY11 PCR, and genotyping was done by dot-blot hybridization. Around 15 mL of heparinized blood were centrifuged, and the buffy coat was split into aliquots, frozen at -30 degrees C, and then kept at -80 degrees C. QIAGEN kits were used to extract genomic DNA from buffy coat specimens. TCR beta CDR3 regions were amplified by multiplex PCR from an average of around 1,200 ng genomic DNA per sample using the immunoSEQ assay. Primer bias was corrected in the assay by using a complete synthetic TCR repertoire to establish an amplification baseline. Amplicons were sequenced on the Illumina platform. Per the authors' processing: Sequences were error-corrected by clustering with frequency ratios and a modified nearest-neighbor algorithm, then analyzed in the immunoSEQ Analyzer with IMGT gene definitions. At each rarefaction depth, TCR richness and evenness were averaged over 20 rarefaction repeats, and samples with fewer sequences than the depth were excluded. V, D and J gene relative abundances were compared between groups with Wilcoxon rank sum tests, applying FDR correction. An intraclass correlation of about 96% for TCR richness and an average of roughly 80% across some 66 gene segments were obtained from the blinded duplicates. This immuneACCESS table, as held by TCRdb, lists in-frame sequences with V and J called but not all clones. Of the missing ones, under half trace to an unresolved V gene in checked studies; the others have no known cause. From that table come the V and J calls and clone size; the DNA was used to work out D and trimming. The sample table on file contains fewer than 30,000 clones. The ten largest account for 17% of the sample.

Of note for this clone: Its antigen is not yet known.

The source is a woman between 18 and 75 years old with a cervical HPV16 infection that either progressed to CIN3+ or cleared (not recorded which). The specimen was blood buffy coat.

The CDR3 protein: CSARQGASNYGQYF. The covered CDR3 bases are TGCAGTGCTAGACAGGGGGCCTCTAACTATGGT. This chain is built from TRBV20-1 and TRBJ2-4; 8 bases in the middle match TRBD1. The CDR3 goes on 3 residues after the read ends, and that part is filled in from the germline J gene. From a lookup of the germline V gene (reference sequence), CDR1 and CDR2 are DFQATT and SNEGSKA. The CDR3 covers 14 residues, taking in both the cysteine and the phenylalanine. The DNA has 33 bases, all within the CDR3, and is read from base 1.